Below, 15 T cell receptor beta chains from the same sample are listed, as sequenced in a study of shared clonotypes between healthy human individuals. The data were produced by immunoSEQ multiplex PCR, yet TCRdb's version contains in-frame clones alone and is incomplete. The sample has some 1,400,000 clones; more than 95% are singletons. The sequencing input was naive CD4+ T cells sorted from blood. Subset defined: CD45RA+ positively selected. The receptors were sampled from a man aged 25-40 years in good health.

This clone was counted a single time. V and J are TRBV11-2 and TRBJ2-1, with 8 nucleotides matching TRBD1. The V gene's germline CDR1 is SGHAT and CDR2 FQNNGV. This CDR3 region has 15 residues. The ends lost 6 bases at V and 7 bases at J; junction bases unmatched: 11. DNA of the CDR3: TGTGCCAGCAGGTTTTCCGGGACAGGACGTAATGAGCAGTTCTTC. Amino acid sequence: CASRFSGTGRNEQFF.

The CDR3 reads CSVVGQGGNQPQHF. The DNA of the CDR3 is TGCAGCGTTGTAGGTCAGGGGGGCAATCAGCCCCAGCATTTT. The V and J genes are TRBV29-1 and TRBJ1-5, with TRBD1 matching 7 bases. CDR1 and CDR2 from the germline V gene are SQVTM and ANQGSEA. V lost 4 bases, J lost 2 bases, and 5 bases stayed unmatched. This CDR3 has 14 amino acids.

The rearrangement joins TRBV6-1 to TRBJ2-7, with 9 bases aligning to TRBD1. Germline V gene data show CDR1 as MNHNS and CDR2 as SASEGT. J gave up 5 bases and V 8 bases, and 13 bases lay outside the gene matches. This CDR3 contains 15 residues. This chain's CDR3 is CASRFWDRAIHEQYF. CDR3 sequence (DNA): TGTGCCAGCCGGTTCTGGGACAGGGCAATTCACGAGCAGTACTTC.

The chain carries TRBV27 and TRBJ1-5; D not resolved. The CDR3 has 15 residues. CDR1 and CDR2 (germline): MNHEY, SMNVEV (reference sequence). V was pared by 2 bases and J by 1 base, with 9 bases between. The CDR3 DNA reads TGTGCCAGCAGTTTAGTCTTTGGGAGCAATCAGCCCCAGCATTTT. This translates into CASSLVFGSNQPQHF.

The chain has TRBV30 and TRBJ2-1, with 8 bases fitting TRBD2. CDR3 length: 15 residues. Trimming at V came to 2 bases and at J to 7 bases, leaving 10 bases not matched to a gene. Looked up from germline, CDR1 is GTSNPN and CDR2 is SVGIG (reference sequence). The DNA of the CDR3 is TGTGCCTGGAGTCGGGAGGGTCGGGGGGTAAATGAGCAGTTCTTC. Its translation is CAWSREGRGVNEQFF. The full variable domain, its missing parts supplied by reference TRBV30 and TRBJ2-1, is SQTIHQWPATLVQPVGSPLSLECTVEGTSNPNLYWYRQAAGRGLQLLFYSVGIGQISSEVPQNLSASRPQDRQFILSSKKLLLSDSGFYLCAWSREGRGVNEQFFGPGTRLTVL.

This chain joins TRBV10-1 and TRBJ2-5; possibly TRBD1 for D (6 bases). CDR3 length: 13 amino acids. Germline values: CDR1 WNHNN, CDR2 SYGVQD (reference sequence). V dropped 4 bases and J dropped 4 bases, with 10 bases sitting between them. The CDR3 DNA follows: TGCGCCAGCAGTGGGGGGCGTTCAGAGACCCAGTACTTC. Residues: CASSGGRSETQYF.

The gene calls are TRBV5-1 and TRBJ2-7; possible D gene TRBD1, 6 bases. The CDR3 has 15 amino acids. V lost 4 bases to trimming and J lost 1 base, with 15 bases between them. CDR1 SGHRS and CDR2 YFSETQ come from the germline V gene. CDR3 loop: CASSGRGVESYEQYF. In nucleotides, the CDR3 is TGCGCCAGCAGCGGCAGGGGAGTGGAGTCCTACGAGCAGTACTTC.

This chain links TRBV14 with TRBJ2-3, with 7 bases identical to TRBD2. The trim removed 3 bases at V and 0 bases at J, leaving 9 bases unmatched. This CDR3 spans 17 amino acids. Germline CDR1 reads SGHDN; CDR2 reads FVKESK. The CDR3: CASSQPSGPPSTDTQYF. The DNA for the CDR3 is TGTGCCAGCAGCCAGCCTAGCGGCCCCCCAAGCACAGATACGCAGTATTTT.

With respect to this clone: Other nucleotide sequences in the sample specify the same CDR3. J is TRBJ1-1 and V is TRBV7-2; possibly TRBD1 for D (5 bases). This CDR3 spans 15 amino acids. CDR1 SGHTA and CDR2 FQGNSA come from the germline V gene. Trimming shortened V by 1 base and J by 2 bases, and 11 bases separated the two germline ends. CDR3 bases: TGTGCCAGCAGCTTAGGCGGGGGTCTAAACACTGAAGCTTTCTTT. The encoded protein is CASSLGGGLNTEAFF.

The rearrangement joins TRBV20-1 to TRBJ1-1; D perhaps matches TRBD1 (5 bases). V was pared by 3 bases and J by 10 bases, with 12 bases between. The CDR3 has 11 residues. In germline, CDR1 is DFQATT, CDR2 SNEGSKA (reference sequence). DNA of the CDR3: TGCAGTGCTAGGGCTGGGGCAGGAGCTTTCTTT. This encodes CSARAGAGAFF.

The CDR3 coding sequence is TGTGCCAGCAGCAGCGGGGCCTCCTACGAGCAGTACTTC. Translating it yields CASSSGASYEQYF. The gene calls are TRBV11-3 and TRBJ2-7; the match to TRBD2 covers 7 bases. From germline, CDR1 is SGHNT and CDR2 YENEEA. The CDR3 runs to 13 residues. With V trimmed by 5 bases and J by 0 bases, 1 base remained unmatched.

V is TRBV10-2 and J is TRBJ2-5; TRBD1 is a possible D gene (5 bases). Trimming took 1 base from V and 2 from J, leaving 5 bases between them. Germline-derived CDR1 and CDR2 are WSHSY and SAAADI. The CDR3 is 13 amino acids. The CDR3 loop reads CASSEYRQETQYF. The CDR3 DNA is TGCGCCAGCAGTGAGTACAGGCAAGAGACCCAGTACTTC.

This chain uses TRBV5-1 with TRBJ2-5; perhaps D is TRBD1 or TRBD2 (5 bases each). The germline gives CDR1 SGHRS, CDR2 YFSETQ. The CDR3 covers 13 residues. Trimming removed 4 bases at V and 5 bases at J, with 12 bases between. In nucleotides, the CDR3 is TGCGCCAGCAGCCTTGGGACCTGGGAGACCCAGTACTTC. Its translation: CASSLGTWETQYF.

The chain combines TRBV6-1 with TRBJ2-3, with 8 bases identical to TRBD2. The V gene end was trimmed by 2 bases and the J gene end by 7 bases; junction bases not matched to a gene: 5. This CDR3 has 14 amino acids. Germline values: CDR1 MNHNS, CDR2 SASEGT. CDR3 loop: CASSERLAGNTQYF. Here the CDR3 DNA reads TGTGCCAGCAGTGAACGGCTAGCGGGCAATACGCAGTATTTT.

The chain uses TRBV15 and TRBJ2-7; the D gene is possibly TRBD2 (6 bases). Germline values: CDR1 LNHNV, CDR2 YYDKDF (reference sequence). V was pared by 0 bases and J by 0 bases, with 9 bases between. CDR3 size: 15 residues. Here the CDR3 DNA reads TGTGCCACCAGCAGAGATGCGGGGAGCTCCTACGAGCAGTACTTC. Its protein product is CATSRDAGSSYEQYF. The full variable domain, in which reference TRBV15 and TRBJ2-7 provide the parts outside the CDR3, is DAMVIQNPRYQVTQFGKPVTLSCSQTLNHNVMYWYQQKSSQAPKLLFHYYDKDFNNEADTPDNFQSRRPNTSFCFLDIRSPGLGDTAMYLCATSRDAGSSYEQYFGPGTRLTVT.